The present T cell receptor (beta chain) was sequenced within a study of radiotherapy plus CTLA-4 blockade in lung cancer. V gave up 3 bases and J gave up 4 bases, with 15 bases separating them. The germline V gene has CDR1 WSHSY and CDR2 SAAADI. The CDR3 runs 15 residues. This clone was detected only once. The data were produced by immunoSEQ multiplex PCR, yet TCRdb's version contains in-frame clones alone and is incomplete. Of about 86,000 clones in the sample, under 85% were seen once. The V gene is TRBV10-2, the J gene TRBJ1-2; unclear D gene. The input for sequencing was peripheral blood, taken from a patient treated with radiotherapy plus ipilimumab. The sequence was obtained from a human donor with non-small cell lung cancer who had stable disease on radiotherapy plus ipilimumab. CDR3 region: CASSDTTGGGYGYTF. The DNA of the CDR3 is TGCGCCAGCAGTGATACCACGGGAGGAGGCTATGGCTACACCTTC.